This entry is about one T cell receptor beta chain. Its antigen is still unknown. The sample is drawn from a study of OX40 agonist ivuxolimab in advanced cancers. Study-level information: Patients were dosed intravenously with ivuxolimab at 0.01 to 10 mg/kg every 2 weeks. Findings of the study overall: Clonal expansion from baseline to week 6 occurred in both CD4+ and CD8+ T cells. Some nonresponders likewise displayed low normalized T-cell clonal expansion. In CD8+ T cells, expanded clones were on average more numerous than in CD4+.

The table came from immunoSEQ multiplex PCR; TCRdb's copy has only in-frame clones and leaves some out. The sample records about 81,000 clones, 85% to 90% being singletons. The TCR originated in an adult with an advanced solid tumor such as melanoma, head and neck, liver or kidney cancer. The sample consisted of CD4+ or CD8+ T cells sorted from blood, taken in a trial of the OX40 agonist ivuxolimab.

The CDR3 loop reads CASSFTGSRTGELFF. DNA for the CDR3: TGTGCCAGCAGTTTTACAGGGTCTAGGACCGGGGAGCTGTTTTTT. This chain links TRBV6-1 with TRBJ2-2; D may be TRBD1 (6 bases). V dropped 5 bases and J dropped 5 bases, with 15 bases sitting between them. The CDR3 covers 15 residues. CDR1 MNHNS and CDR2 SASEGT come from the germline V gene.